This T cell receptor (beta chain) was obtained from a study of Ad26.COV2.S vaccination and SARS-CoV-2 variants. Treatment in this sample: 15 to 20 received Ad26.COV2.S at low or high dose, single or two shots; about 5 received placebo; per-sample allocation not given. It was on day 63 after the first vaccine or placebo injection that samples were taken. Data came from immunoSEQ multiplex PCR; TCRdb stores just in-frame clones and leaves some out. The table records approximately 460,000 clones, 89% of them present only once. The CDR3 extends over 16 amino acids. The germline gives CDR1 SGHVS, CDR2 FNYEAQ. The V and J ends lost 3 bases and 2 bases respectively, with 11 bases between them.

The receptor comes from a person aged 18 to 65 who received the Ad26.COV2.S COVID-19 vaccine or a placebo. The material was peripheral blood, obtained in a trial of Ad26.COV2.S vaccine versus placebo. This chain links TRBV7-6 with TRBJ2-6; D not resolved. CDR3 in amino acids: CASSLAGSAGANVLTF. The CDR3 coding sequence is TGTGCCAGCAGCTTGGCCGGGTCCGCTGGGGCCAACGTCCTGACTTTC.